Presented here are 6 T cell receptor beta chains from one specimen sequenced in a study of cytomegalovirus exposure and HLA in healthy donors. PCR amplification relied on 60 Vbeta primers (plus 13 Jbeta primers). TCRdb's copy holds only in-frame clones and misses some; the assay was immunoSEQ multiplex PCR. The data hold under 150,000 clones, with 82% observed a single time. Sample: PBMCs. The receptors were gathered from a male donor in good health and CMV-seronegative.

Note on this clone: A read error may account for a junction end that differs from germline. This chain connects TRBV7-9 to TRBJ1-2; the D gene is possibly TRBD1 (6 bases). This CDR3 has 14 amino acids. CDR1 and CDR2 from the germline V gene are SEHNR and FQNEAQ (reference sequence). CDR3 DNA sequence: TGTGCCAGCAGCTTAGAGTACTTGGGGGCCGGCTACGCCTTC. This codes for CASSLEYLGAGYAF.

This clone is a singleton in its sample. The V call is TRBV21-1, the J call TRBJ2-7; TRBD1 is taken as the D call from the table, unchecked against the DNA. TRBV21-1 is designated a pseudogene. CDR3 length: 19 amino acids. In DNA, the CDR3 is TGTGCCAGCAGCAAAGCCGTGGCTGACATCCACAGGGCCTCCTACGAGCAGTACTTC. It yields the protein CASSKAVADIHRASYEQYF.

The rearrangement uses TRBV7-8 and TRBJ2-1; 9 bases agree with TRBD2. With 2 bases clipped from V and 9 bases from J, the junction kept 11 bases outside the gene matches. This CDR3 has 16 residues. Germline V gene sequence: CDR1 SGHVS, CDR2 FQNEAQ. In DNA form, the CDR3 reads TGTGCCAGCAGCTTACTCCGCGGGAGGGGAATGGTTGAGCAGTTCTTC. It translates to CASSLLRGRGMVEQFF.

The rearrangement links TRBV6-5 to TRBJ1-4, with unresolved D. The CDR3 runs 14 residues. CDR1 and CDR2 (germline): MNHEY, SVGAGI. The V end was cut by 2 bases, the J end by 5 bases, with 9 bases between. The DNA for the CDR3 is TGTGCCAGCAGTTACGGCCCGGGGAATGAAAAACTGTTTTTT. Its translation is CASSYGPGNEKLFF.

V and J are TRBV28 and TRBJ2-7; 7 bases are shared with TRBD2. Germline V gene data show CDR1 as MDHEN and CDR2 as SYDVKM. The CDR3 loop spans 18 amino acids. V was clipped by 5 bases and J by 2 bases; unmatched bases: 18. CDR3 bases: TGTGCCAGCAGTATCACCGACGCCATAGCGGGCCGTACCTACGAGCAGTACTTC. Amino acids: CASSITDAIAGRTYEQYF.

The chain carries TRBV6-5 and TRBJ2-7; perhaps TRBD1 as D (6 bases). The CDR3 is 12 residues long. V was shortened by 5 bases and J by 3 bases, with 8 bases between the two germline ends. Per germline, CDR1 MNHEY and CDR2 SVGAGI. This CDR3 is CASSGQHYEQYF. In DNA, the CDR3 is TGTGCCAGCAGTGGACAGCACTACGAGCAGTACTTC.